The source of this T cell receptor beta chain is a study of human T cells and chemical hapten exposure (dated by TCRdb to the early 2020s). About the investigation overall: For sensitization, 2% DPC in acetone was applied to a roughly 2 cm by roughly 2 cm area of upper inner arm skin. Throughout the study period of about 23 weeks, patients also received therapeutic DPC doses to the scalp every week. Patch testing was performed on the upper back with Finn chambers containing 0.01% DPC, and the patch tests were scored after 6 days according to International Contact Dermatitis Research Group standards. The patient cohort, mostly female, included alopecia areata with under or over 50% scalp involvement, alopecia totalis and alopecia universalis. Libraries were pooled for sequencing, and variation in per-sample TCR yields was attributed mainly to small differences in library volumes within the pool. This study followed changes in the peripheral blood TCR repertoire in vivo during primary and secondary sensitization of alopecia patients to the hapten diphenylcyclopropenone (DPC). Blood samples were taken from patients before sensitization (week 0) and then at 2, 6 and about 24 weeks after DPC sensitization. Blood for TCR sequencing was provided by twenty-nine alopecia patients at one to four time points (pre-sensitization, 2, 6 and 24 weeks).

The library was obtained by RACE. Instrument on record: NextSeq 500. During library preparation, unique molecular identifiers were attached to individual cDNA molecules so that TCRs could be counted quantitatively and reproducibly. Each blood RNA sample was used to sequence both TCR alpha and TCR beta chains. Per the original workflow: The median number of TCRs per sample was some 100,000, ranging from about 23,224 to 690,600. The Decombinator software suite was used to annotate V, J and CDR3 in the TCR reads. Every sample was subsampled to the same number of TCRs (28,000) for the PS versus PT1 abundance plots. Expanded TCRs were defined as absent before sensitization and observed at least eight times at the 2-week time point. TCRdb took the public reads, trimmed them with fastp at Q25, ran MiXCR for clone calling and kept in-frame beta chains. For every CDR3 protein sequence, its rows merge into one entry that carries the most common genes and DNA. TCRdb, not the authors, supplied the V and J calls. Across this sample there are fewer than 95,000 distinct CDR3 sequences, with roughly 11% seen only once. Around 2.1% of the sample is held by the ten biggest clonotypes.

The time point label, read with the paper, signifies: patch test 2, 6 weeks after DPC sensitization. This sample's treatment or condition label indicates: therapeutic diphenylcyclopropenone sensitization with weekly scalp DPC. At every patch-test visit, the blood draw took place before the patch test was put on. To be eligible, patients had to be aged 18 to 70, diagnosed with alopecia and judged suitable for DPC therapy, while pregnant patients were excluded. Unfractionated whole blood was collected in Tempus Blood RNA tubes, and total RNA was extracted from that blood. The paper's findings and limits, for the study overall: The number of TCRs above 1 in 1000 frequency did not change with DPC sensitization; there was no evidence of global repertoire structure alterations. Alopecia, a presumed autoimmune disease, was present in all patients, so the immune response of the patients might differ from that of healthy individuals. A positive correlation was found between the number of PT1 expanded TCRs and patch test score, with significance reached at thresholds 8, 16 and 32 but not 4. Significantly more large CDR3 similarity clusters were formed by expanded TCRs than by pre-sensitization or healthy control sets, consistent with antigen-driven responses. Repeated subsampling changed both the strength of the expansion versus patch-test correlation and the threshold at which the correlation became significant.

A few counts support this clonotype. Its recognized antigen is unknown. No much larger clonotype is one base removed from it; base qualities were not supplied. Spanning cysteine to phenylalanine, the CDR3 consists of 14 amino acids. CDR3 DNA only is kept here, 42 bases in frame from base 1. The germline V gene encodes CDR1 SGHRS and CDR2 YFSETQ. V lost 3 bases and J lost 7 bases; the stretch between them is 13 bases long. Here the sequenced sample was whole blood, taken in connection with sensitization to the hapten diphenylcyclopropenone (DPC). The receptor was derived from a middle-aged man with alopecia areata. Some clones in this sample may be carry-over from other donors' samples. Recombination linked TRBV5-1 to TRBJ2-2; tentative D gene TRBD1, with 6 bases matching. The CDR3 in this case is CASSWGRIDGELFF. The nucleotide sequence is given as TGCGCCAGCAGCTGGGGGCGAATTGACGGGGAGCTGTTTTTT.